This TCR beta chain was retrieved from a study of cytomegalovirus exposure and HLA in healthy donors. Study findings and constraints: In a later analysis, at a false discovery rate of 0.05, about 15,000 TCR beta sequences were associated with HLA alleles. It was approximately 150 TCR beta chains that were listed as cytomegalovirus-associated.

To note about this clone: Its antigen is not known.

PCR primers comprised 60 Vbeta and 13 Jbeta primers. TCRdb's copy holds only in-frame clones and misses some; the assay was immunoSEQ multiplex PCR. This sample's clone table lists around 74,000 clones. The germline V and J ends were trimmed by 4 bases and 8 bases, with 17 bases remaining between them. Germline CDR1 GTSNPN, CDR2 SVGIG (reference sequence). The CDR3 is made up of 14 amino acids. The V and J genes are TRBV30 and TRBJ1-4, with D perhaps TRBD1 (6 bases). Material: PBMCs. The TCR comes from a man aged 50 or older in good health and CMV-seropositive. This CDR3 is CAWNRDVSREKLFF. In nucleotides, the CDR3 is TGTGCCTGGAACAGGGATGTGAGTAGGGAAAAACTGTTTTTT.